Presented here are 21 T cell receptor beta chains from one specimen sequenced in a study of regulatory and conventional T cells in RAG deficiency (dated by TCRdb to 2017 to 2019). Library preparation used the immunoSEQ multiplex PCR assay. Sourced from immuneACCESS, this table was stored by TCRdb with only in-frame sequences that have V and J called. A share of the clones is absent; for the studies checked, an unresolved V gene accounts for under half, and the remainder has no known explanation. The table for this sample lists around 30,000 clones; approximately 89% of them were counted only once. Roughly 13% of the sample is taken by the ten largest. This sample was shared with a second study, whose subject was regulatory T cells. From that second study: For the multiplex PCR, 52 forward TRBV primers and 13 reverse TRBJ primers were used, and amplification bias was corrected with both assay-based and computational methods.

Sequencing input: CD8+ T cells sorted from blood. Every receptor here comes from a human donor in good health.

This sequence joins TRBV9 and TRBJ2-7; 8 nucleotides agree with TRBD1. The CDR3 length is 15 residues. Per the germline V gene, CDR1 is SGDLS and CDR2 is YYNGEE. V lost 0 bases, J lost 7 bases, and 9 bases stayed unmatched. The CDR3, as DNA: TGTGCCAGCAGCGTAGATGACAGGGGCCGGCGGGAGCAGTACTTC. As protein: CASSVDDRGRREQYF.

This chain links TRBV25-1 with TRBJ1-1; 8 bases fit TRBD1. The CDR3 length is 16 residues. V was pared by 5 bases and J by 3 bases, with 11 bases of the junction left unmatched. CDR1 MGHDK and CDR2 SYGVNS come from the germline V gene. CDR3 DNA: TGTGCCAGCAGTAAGAGGACAGGGCGGTTGGACACTGAAGCTTTCTTT. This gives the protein CASSKRTGRLDTEAFF.

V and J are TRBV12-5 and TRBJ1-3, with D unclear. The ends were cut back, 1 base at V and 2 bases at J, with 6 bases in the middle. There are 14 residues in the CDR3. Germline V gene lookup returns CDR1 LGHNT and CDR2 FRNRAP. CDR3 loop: CASGLGGTGNTIYF. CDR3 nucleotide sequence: TGTGCTAGTGGTTTGGGGGGAACTGGAAACACCATATATTTT.

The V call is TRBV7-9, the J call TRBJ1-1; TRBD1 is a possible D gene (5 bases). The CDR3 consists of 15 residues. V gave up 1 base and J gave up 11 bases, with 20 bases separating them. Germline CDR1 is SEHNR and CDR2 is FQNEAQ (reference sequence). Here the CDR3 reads CASSLGGIGHEEAFF. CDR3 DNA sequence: TGTGCCAGCAGCTTAGGGGGGATAGGACACGAAGAGGCTTTCTTT.

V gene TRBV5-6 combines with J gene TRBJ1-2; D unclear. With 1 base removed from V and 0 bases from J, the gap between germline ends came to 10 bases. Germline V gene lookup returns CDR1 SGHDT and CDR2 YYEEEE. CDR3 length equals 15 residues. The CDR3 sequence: CASSLRSLTNYGYTF. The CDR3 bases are TGTGCCAGCAGCTTGAGGTCCCTCACTAACTATGGCTACACCTTC.

For the CDR3, the DNA is TGTGCCAGCAGTTACTCGGTCGTGGCAGGGAATGAAGCTTTCTTT. It translates to CASSYSVVAGNEAFF. The chain employs TRBV6-5 and TRBJ1-1; D is perhaps TRBD1 (5 bases). This CDR3 comprises 15 residues. CDR1 MNHEY and CDR2 SVGAGI come from the germline V gene. Trimming cost V 0 bases and J 7 bases, with 15 bases left between them.

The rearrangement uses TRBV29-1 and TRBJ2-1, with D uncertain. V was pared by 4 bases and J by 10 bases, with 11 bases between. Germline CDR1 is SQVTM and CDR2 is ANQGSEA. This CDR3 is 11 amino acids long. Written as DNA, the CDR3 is TGCAGCGTTGTACTGGCGGCGGAGCAGTTCTTC. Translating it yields CSVVLAAEQFF.

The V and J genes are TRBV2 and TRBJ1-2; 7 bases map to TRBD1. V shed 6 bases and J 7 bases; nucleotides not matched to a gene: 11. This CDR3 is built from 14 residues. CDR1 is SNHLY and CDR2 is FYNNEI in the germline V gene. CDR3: CASRLQGGEIGYTF. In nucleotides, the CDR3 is TGTGCCAGCAGATTGCAGGGGGGGGAGATTGGCTACACCTTC.

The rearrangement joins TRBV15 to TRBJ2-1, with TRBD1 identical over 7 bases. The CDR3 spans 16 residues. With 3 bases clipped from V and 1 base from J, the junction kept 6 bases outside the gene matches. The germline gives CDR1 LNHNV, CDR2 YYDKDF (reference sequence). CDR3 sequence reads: CATSSVDRASYNEQFF. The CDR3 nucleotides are TGTGCCACCAGCAGCGTCGACAGGGCATCCTACAATGAGCAGTTCTTC.

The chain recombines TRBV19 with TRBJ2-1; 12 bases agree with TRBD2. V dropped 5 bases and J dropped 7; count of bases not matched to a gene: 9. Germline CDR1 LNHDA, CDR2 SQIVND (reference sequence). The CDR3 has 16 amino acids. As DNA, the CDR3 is TGTGCCAGTAGTGGCAGACTAGCGGGAGATTTGAATGAGCAGTTCTTC. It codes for CASSGRLAGDLNEQFF. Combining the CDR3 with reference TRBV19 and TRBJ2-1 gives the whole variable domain DGGITQSPKYLFRKEGQNVTLSCEQNLNHDAMYWYRQDPGQGLRLIYYSQIVNDFQKGDIAEGYSVSREKKESFPLTVTSAQKNPTAFYLCASSGRLAGDLNEQFFGPGTRLTVL.

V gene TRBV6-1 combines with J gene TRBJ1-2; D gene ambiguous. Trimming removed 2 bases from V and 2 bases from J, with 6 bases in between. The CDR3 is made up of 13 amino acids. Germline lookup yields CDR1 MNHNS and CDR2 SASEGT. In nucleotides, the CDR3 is TGTGCCAGCAGTGAACTGGGGAACTATGGCTACACCTTC. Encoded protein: CASSELGNYGYTF.

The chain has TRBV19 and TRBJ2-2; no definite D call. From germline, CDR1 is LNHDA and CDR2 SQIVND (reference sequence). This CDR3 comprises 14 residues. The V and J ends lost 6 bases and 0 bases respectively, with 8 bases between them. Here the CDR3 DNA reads TGTGCCAGTAGCTTTATCGCGAACACCGGGGAGCTGTTTTTT. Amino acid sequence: CASSFIANTGELFF.

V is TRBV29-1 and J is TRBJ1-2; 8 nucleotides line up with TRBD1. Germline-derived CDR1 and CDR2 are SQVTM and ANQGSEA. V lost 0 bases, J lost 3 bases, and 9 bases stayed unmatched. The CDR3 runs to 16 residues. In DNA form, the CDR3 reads TGCAGCGTTGAAGAGGGACAGGTCGGGGAGTACTATGGCTACACCTTC. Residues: CSVEEGQVGEYYGYTF.

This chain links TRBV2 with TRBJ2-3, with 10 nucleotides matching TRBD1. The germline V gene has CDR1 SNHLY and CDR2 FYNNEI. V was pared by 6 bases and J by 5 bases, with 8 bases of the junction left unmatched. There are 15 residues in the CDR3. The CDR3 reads CASRSGTGARDTQYF. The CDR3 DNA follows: TGTGCCAGCAGGTCCGGGACAGGGGCAAGAGATACGCAGTATTTT.

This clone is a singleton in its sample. The CDR3, as DNA: TGTGCCAGCAGTTTGATACAGAATCAGCCCCAGCATTTT. This codes for CASSLIQNQPQHF. The chain recombines TRBV28 with TRBJ1-5; D uncertain. V was trimmed by 3 bases and J by 4 bases, leaving 7 bases between them. CDR1 and CDR2 (germline): MDHEN, SYDVKM. The CDR3 consists of 13 residues. Looking up the rest from reference TRBV28 and TRBJ1-5 gives the full variable domain: DVKVTQSSRYLVKRTGEKVFLECVQDMDHENMFWYRQDPGLGLRLIYFSYDVKMKEKGDIPEGYSVSREKKERFSLILESASTNQTSMYLCASSLIQNQPQHFGDGTRLSIL.

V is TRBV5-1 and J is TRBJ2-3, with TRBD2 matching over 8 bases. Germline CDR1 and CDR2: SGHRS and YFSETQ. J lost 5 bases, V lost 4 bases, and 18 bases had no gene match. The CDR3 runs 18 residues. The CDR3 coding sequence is TGCGCCAGCAGCGCCGGGCTAGCGGGCCCCACAGTCGGAGATACGCAGTATTTT. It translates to CASSAGLAGPTVGDTQYF.

DNA for the CDR3: TGTGCCAGCAGTTTTGGCGGCAATCAGCCCCAGCATTTT. Its protein product is CASSFGGNQPQHF. This chain uses TRBV27 with TRBJ1-5; D is uncertain. The V gene's germline CDR1 is MNHEY and CDR2 SMNVEV (reference sequence). Deletions cut 3 bases from V and 2 bases from J, with 5 bases between. The CDR3 spans 13 residues.

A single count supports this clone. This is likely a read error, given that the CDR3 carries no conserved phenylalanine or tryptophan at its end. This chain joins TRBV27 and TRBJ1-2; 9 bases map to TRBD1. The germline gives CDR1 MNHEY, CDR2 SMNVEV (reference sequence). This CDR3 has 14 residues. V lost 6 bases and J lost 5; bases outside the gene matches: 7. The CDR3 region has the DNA TGTGCCAGCAGGGGGACAGGGAAAAAGTATGGCTACACCCTC. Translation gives CASRGTGKKYGYTL.

CDR3 DNA sequence: TGTGCCAGCAGGGTGTGGGGGTCTCGTCAGCCCCAGCATTTT. It specifies CASRVWGSRQPQHF. This chain joins TRBV5-6 and TRBJ1-5; possibly TRBD1 for D (5 bases). The V end was cut by 5 bases, the J end by 6 bases, with 15 bases between. CDR1 is SGHDT and CDR2 is YYEEEE in the germline V gene. The CDR3 sequence is 14 residues long.

DNA for the CDR3: TGTGCCTGGAGTGTGGGGAGGGGTAATGAAAAACTGTTTTTT. Translation: CAWSVGRGNEKLFF. The V gene is TRBV30, the J gene TRBJ1-4; the D gene is possibly TRBD1 (5 bases). V lost 0 bases, J lost 4 bases, and 9 bases lay in between. CDR1 and CDR2 from the germline V gene are GTSNPN and SVGIG (reference sequence). This CDR3 has 14 residues. Full variable domain (missing parts from reference TRBV30 and TRBJ1-4): SQTIHQWPATLVQPVGSPLSLECTVEGTSNPNLYWYRQAAGRGLQLLFYSVGIGQISSEVPQNLSASRPQDRQFILSSKKLLLSDSGFYLCAWSVGRGNEKLFFGSGTQLSVL.

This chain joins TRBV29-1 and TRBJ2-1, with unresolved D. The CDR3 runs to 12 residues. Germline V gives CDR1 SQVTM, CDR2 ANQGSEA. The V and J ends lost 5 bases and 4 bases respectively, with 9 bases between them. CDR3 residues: CSVPDTYNEQFF. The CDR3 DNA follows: TGCAGCGTTCCAGACACTTACAATGAGCAGTTCTTC.